Listed below are T cell receptor beta chains from one sample, sequenced in a study of cytomegalovirus exposure and HLA in healthy donors. The assay was immunoSEQ multiplex PCR, and TCRdb's table has in-frame clones only and misses some. Of about 200,000 clones in the sample, 75% to 85% are singletons; the top ten hold 6.5%. The source material was PBMCs. Receptors were obtained from a woman aged 45 to 65 in good health and CMV-seropositive. Both conserved end residues are part of each CDR3. A D gene is named only where the DNA matches it firmly. The listing skips clone size in some rows; elsewhere it reads once, few, many or a size class.

cdr3_nt	cdr3_aa	d_call	v_call	j_call	clone_size
TGTGCCAGCAGAACTACTAGCGGGAGGGCCGTAGATACGCAGTATTTT	CASRTTSGRAVDTQYF	TRBD2	TRBV2	TRBJ2-3	-
TGTGCCAGCAGCCCTCTGTGGGGACTATCGACGACTAATGAAAAACTGTTTTTT	CASSPLWGLSTTNEKLFF	-	TRBV7-8	TRBJ1-4	-
TGTGCCAGCAGCCGAGGTATACTTACTGGTGATACGCAGTATTTT	CASSRGILTGDTQYF	-	TRBV7-7	TRBJ2-3	-
TGCGCCAGCAGCCAAGATGGGCAGACAGATACGCAGTATTTT	CASSQDGQTDTQYF	-	TRBV4-1	TRBJ2-3	-
TGTGCCAGCAGTTTAGTCAGGGGGACCAAAAACAGTCAGTACTTC	CASSLVRGTKNSQYF	TRBD1	TRBV28	TRBJ2-4	-
TGTGCCAGCAGCCTCTGGGACAGAATGAACACTGAAGCTTTCTTT	CASSLWDRMNTEAFF	TRBD1	TRBV5-5	TRBJ1-1	-
TGTGCCAGCACCTCCGGGACAGGGGCAGGCCAGCCCCAGCATTTT	CASTSGTGAGQPQHF	TRBD1	TRBV28	TRBJ1-5	-
TGTGCCAGCAGTCAACTCCGGTTGAGGGAGAAGTTCTTC	CASSQLRLREKFF	-	TRBV6-6	TRBJ2-1	once
TGTGCCAGCAGCTTGTGGAGAGACAGGGTGCTTCAGCCCCAGCATTTT	CASSLWRDRVLQPQHF	TRBD1	TRBV5-6	TRBJ1-5	-
TGTGCCAGCAGCCCGTCGGGACAGGGCCCTGAAGCTTTCTTT	CASSPSGQGPEAFF	TRBD1	TRBV7-8	TRBJ1-1	few
TGTGCCAGCTCACCCCTCCGGGACAGCCAAGAGACCCAGTACTTC	CASSPLRDSQETQYF	TRBD1	TRBV18	TRBJ2-5	-
TGTGCCAGCTCACCACCGGGTAGCCAGGGGGCCGGATACGAGCAGTACTTC	CASSPPGSQGAGYEQYF	TRBD1	TRBV18	TRBJ2-7	-
TGTGCCAGTAGTATGGGGCGGAGTTACTATGGCTACACCTTC	CASSMGRSYYGYTF	-	TRBV19	TRBJ1-2	-
TGTGCCAGCACCAGGACAGGGGGCCGTTCACCCCTCCACTTT	CASTRTGGRSPLHF	TRBD1	TRBV6-5	TRBJ1-6	-
TGCGCCAGCAGTCCTTGTCCGGGACAGAGAATTAACTATGGCTACACCTTC	CASSPCPGQRINYGYTF	TRBD1	TRBV23-1	TRBJ1-2	-
TGTGCCAGCAGTCCCGGGGACAGGGCGGAGACCCAGTACTTC	CASSPGDRAETQYF	TRBD1	TRBV27	TRBJ2-5	-
TGTGCCAGCTCCTCGGAAGCGGGGGATTATACAGATACGCAGTATTTT	CASSSEAGDYTDTQYF	TRBD2	TRBV18	TRBJ2-3	-
TGTGCCAGCAGCTCAGTAGGGGGCCCGAACACCGGGGAGCTGTTTTTT	CASSSVGGPNTGELFF	TRBD1	TRBV11-2	TRBJ2-2	-
TGTGCCAGCAGCTCAACGCGAGATACGCAGTATTTT	CASSSTRDTQYF	-	TRBV7-3	TRBJ2-3	-
TGTGCCATGCGGGTGGGTCCTAAGAATGAGCAGTTCTTC	CAMRVGPKNEQFF	-	TRBV10-3	TRBJ2-1	-
TGTGCCAGCAGTCCGATAACTAGCGGGAGCGTCAGGAACAATGAGCAGTTCTTC	CASSPITSGSVRNNEQFF	TRBD2	TRBV28	TRBJ2-1	-
TGTGCCAGCAGTGTCGGGATCCTCTACGGGCAGTACTTC	CASSVGILYGQYF	-	TRBV2	TRBJ2-7	-
TGTGCCAGCAGCCAGACAGGGGTATTGGCCAAAAACATTCAGTACTTC	CASSQTGVLAKNIQYF	TRBD1	TRBV5-6	TRBJ2-4	-
TGTGCCAGCAGCTCTAGTAGCGGGAGGGCTGGCGGGGAGCTGTTTTTT	CASSSSSGRAGGELFF	TRBD2	TRBV5-6	TRBJ2-2	-
TGTGCCAGCAGTTTATTCCTCCCCGACACCTATAATTCACCCCTCCACTTT	CASSLFLPDTYNSPLHF	-	TRBV27	TRBJ1-6	-
TGTGCCAGCAGCCCAAAGGGGCCGGATACGCAGTATTTT	CASSPKGPDTQYF	-	TRBV7-9	TRBJ2-3	-
TGCGCCAGCAGCCGTTCCCGGGAGGGGGGGGCAGATACGCAGTATTTT	CASSRSREGGADTQYF	TRBD2	TRBV5-1	TRBJ2-3	-
TGCGCCAGCAGCACCGGGACAGGGAGCGGCTACACCTTC	CASSTGTGSGYTF	TRBD1	TRBV5-1	TRBJ1-2	-
TGTGCCAGTAGTACCCACGGGACACCCGTCTACGAGCAGTACTTC	CASSTHGTPVYEQYF	-	TRBV19	TRBJ2-7	few
TGTGCCAGCAGCTTGGGCGGGGGGGTTAATGAAAAACTGTTTTTT	CASSLGGGVNEKLFF	-	TRBV5-4	TRBJ1-4	-
TGCGCCAGCAGTGAGCCGTATACAGGACAGGGGGCCTACGAGCAGTACTTC	CASSEPYTGQGAYEQYF	TRBD1	TRBV10-1	TRBJ2-7	-
TGTGCCAGCAGTGAGAGAGACTACGAGCAGTACTTC	CASSERDYEQYF	-	TRBV2	TRBJ2-7	-
TGTGCCAGCAGCTTAACCGGGTACACCGGGGAGCTGTTTTTT	CASSLTGYTGELFF	-	TRBV7-8	TRBJ2-2	few
TGTGCCAGTAGACCAGACAGGCACCACCAAGAGACCCAGTACTTC	CASRPDRHHQETQYF	-	TRBV19	TRBJ2-5	-
TGTGCCTGGAGTGGACTAGCGGGCACCTACGAGCAGTACTTC	CAWSGLAGTYEQYF	TRBD2	TRBV30	TRBJ2-7	-
TGTGCCAGTAGTACTACCACAGGGTCCTATGGCTACACCTTC	CASSTTTGSYGYTF	-	TRBV19	TRBJ1-2	few
TGTGCCAGCAGTCCTGGACAGGGCCGGCAGCCCCAGCATTTT	CASSPGQGRQPQHF	TRBD1	TRBV6-6	TRBJ1-5	-
TGTGCCAGCAGTGGACGGGGATCCCCGGGGTACAATGAGCAGTTCTTC	CASSGRGSPGYNEQFF	-	TRBV2	TRBJ2-1	-
TGTGCCAGCAGCCTTACAGGGTCAAAAGAGCAGTACTTC	CASSLTGSKEQYF	-	TRBV14	TRBJ2-7	-
TGTGCCAGCAGTCGGGACAGGGTGAGGGAGCAGTACTTC	CASSRDRVREQYF	TRBD1	TRBV2	TRBJ2-7	-
TGTGCCAGCAGCTTGGGACTCCGGGCTTACAATGAGCAGTTCTTC	CASSLGLRAYNEQFF	-	TRBV13	TRBJ2-1	-
TGCAGCGCTGCTTTCTTAGCGGGGGCCCTTACAGATACGCAGTATTTT	CSAAFLAGALTDTQYF	TRBD2	TRBV29-1	TRBJ2-3	-
TGTGCCAGCAGCCAAGACTACGGCGATACGCAGTATTTT	CASSQDYGDTQYF	-	TRBV28	TRBJ2-3	few
TGTGCCAGCTCACCTGTGGTGCCGCAGGGCAACACTGAAGCTTTCTTT	CASSPVVPQGNTEAFF	-	TRBV18	TRBJ1-1	-